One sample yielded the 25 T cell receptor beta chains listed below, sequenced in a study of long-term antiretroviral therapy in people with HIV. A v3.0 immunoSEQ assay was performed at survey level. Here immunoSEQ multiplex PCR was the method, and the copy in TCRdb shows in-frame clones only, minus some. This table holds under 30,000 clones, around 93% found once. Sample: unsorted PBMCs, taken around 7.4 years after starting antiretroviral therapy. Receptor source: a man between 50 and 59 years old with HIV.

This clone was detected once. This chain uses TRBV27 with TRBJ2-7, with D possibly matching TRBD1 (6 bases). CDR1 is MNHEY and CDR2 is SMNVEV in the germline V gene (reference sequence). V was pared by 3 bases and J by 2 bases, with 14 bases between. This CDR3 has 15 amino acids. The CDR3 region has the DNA TGTGCCAGCAGTTTGGTAGCAGGGGCCACCTACGAGCAGTACTTC. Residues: CASSLVAGATYEQYF.

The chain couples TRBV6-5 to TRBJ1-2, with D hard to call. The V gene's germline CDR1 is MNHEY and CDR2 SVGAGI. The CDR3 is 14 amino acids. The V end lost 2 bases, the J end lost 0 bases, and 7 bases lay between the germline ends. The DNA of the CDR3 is TGTGCCAGCAGTTACGGGTTGGCTAACTATGGCTACACCTTC. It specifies CASSYGLANYGYTF.

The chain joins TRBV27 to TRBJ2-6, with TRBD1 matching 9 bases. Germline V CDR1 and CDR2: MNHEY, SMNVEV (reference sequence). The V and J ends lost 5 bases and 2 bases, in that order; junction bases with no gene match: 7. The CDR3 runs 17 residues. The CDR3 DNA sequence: TGTGCCAGCAGTATCTCCCGGGACAGGGCTGGGGCCAACGTCCTGACTTTC. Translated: CASSISRDRAGANVLTF.

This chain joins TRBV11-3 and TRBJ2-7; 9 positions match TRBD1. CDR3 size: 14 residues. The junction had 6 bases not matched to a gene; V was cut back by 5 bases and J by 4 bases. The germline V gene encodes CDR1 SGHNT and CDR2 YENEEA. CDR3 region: CASSPRDRAYEQYF. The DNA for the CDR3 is TGTGCCAGCAGCCCACGGGACAGGGCTTACGAGCAGTACTTC.

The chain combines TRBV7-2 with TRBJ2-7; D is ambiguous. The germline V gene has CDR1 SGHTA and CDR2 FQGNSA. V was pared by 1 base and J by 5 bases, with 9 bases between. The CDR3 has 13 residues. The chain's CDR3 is CASSLVSRNEQYF. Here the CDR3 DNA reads TGTGCCAGCAGCTTAGTAAGCAGAAACGAGCAGTACTTC.

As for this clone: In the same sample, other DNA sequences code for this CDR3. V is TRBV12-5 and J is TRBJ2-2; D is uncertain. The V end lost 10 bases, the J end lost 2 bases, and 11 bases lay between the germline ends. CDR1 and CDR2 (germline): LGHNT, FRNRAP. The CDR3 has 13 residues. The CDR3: CATRLENTGELFF. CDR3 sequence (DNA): TGTGCTACCAGACTCGAAAACACCGGGGAGCTGTTTTTT.

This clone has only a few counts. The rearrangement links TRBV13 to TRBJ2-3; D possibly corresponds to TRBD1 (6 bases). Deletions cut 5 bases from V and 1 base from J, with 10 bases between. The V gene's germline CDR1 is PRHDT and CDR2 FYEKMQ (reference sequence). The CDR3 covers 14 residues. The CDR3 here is CASSPRQGTDTQYF. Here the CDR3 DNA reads TGTGCCAGCAGCCCCCGACAGGGCACAGATACGCAGTATTTT.

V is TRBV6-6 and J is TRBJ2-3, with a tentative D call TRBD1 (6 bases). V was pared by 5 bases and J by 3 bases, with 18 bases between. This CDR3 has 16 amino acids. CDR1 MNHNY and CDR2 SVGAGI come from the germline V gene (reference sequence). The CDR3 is CASSLPQGPPTDTQYF. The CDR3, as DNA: TGTGCCAGCAGTCTCCCTCAGGGGCCCCCGACAGATACGCAGTATTTT.

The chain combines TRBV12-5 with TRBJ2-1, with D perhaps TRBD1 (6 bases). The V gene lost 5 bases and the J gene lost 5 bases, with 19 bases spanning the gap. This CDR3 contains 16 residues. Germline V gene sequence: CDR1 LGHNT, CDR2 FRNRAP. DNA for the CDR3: TGTGCTAGTGGTCCTGAACGGACAGTTCCCAACAATGAGCAGTTCTTC. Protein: CASGPERTVPNNEQFF.

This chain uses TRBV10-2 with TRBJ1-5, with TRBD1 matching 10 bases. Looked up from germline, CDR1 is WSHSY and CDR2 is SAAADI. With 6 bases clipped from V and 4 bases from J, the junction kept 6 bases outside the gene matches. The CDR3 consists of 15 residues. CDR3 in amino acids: CASRDWDRGNQPQHF. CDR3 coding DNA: TGCGCCAGCAGGGATTGGGACAGGGGTAATCAGCCCCAGCATTTT.

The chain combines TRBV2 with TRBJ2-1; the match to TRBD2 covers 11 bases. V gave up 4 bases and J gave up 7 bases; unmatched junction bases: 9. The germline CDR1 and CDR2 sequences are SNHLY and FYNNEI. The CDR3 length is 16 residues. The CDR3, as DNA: TGTGCCAGCAGTGTAGCGGGGGGGCCGGTAGGGAATGAGCAGTTCTTC. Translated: CASSVAGGPVGNEQFF.

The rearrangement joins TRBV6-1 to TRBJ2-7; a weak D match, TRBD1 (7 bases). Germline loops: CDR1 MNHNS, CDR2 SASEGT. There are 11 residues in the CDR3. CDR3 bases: TGTGCAGGGCAGGGGGGCTACGAGCAGTACTTC. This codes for CAGQGGYEQYF.

This CDR3 is CASSESTPGLAGISSYNEQFF. The CDR3, as DNA: TGCGCCAGCAGTGAGTCGACTCCGGGACTAGCGGGGATTAGCTCCTACAATGAGCAGTTCTTC. The chain links TRBV10-2 to TRBJ2-1, with 13 positions matching TRBD2. Germline V CDR1 and CDR2: WSHSY, SAAADI. The CDR3 spans 21 residues. The ends lost 0 bases at V and 0 bases at J; junction bases unmatched: 11.

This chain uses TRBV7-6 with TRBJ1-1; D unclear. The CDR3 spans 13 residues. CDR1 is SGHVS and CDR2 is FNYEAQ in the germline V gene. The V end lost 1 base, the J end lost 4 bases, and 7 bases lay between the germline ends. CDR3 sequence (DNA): TGTGCCAGCAGCTTAGGCAGCTTCACTGAAGCTTTCTTT. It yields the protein CASSLGSFTEAFF.

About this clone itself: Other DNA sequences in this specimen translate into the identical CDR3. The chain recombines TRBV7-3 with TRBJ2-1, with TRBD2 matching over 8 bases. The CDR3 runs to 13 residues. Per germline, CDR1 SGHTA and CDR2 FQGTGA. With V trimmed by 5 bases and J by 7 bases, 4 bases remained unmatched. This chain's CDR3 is CASSLTGGNEQFF. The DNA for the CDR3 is TGTGCCAGCAGCCTTACGGGGGGGAATGAGCAGTTCTTC. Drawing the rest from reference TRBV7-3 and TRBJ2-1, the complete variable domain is GAGVSQTPSNKVTEKGKYVELRCDPISGHTALYWYRQSLGQGPEFLIYFQGTGAADDSGLPNDRFFAVRPEGSVSTLKIQRTERGDSAVYLCASSLTGGNEQFFGPGTRLTVL.

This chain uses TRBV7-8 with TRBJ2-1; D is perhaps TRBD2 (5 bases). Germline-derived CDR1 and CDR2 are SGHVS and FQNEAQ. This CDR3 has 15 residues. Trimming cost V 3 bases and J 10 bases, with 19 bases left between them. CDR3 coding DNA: TGTGCCAGCAGCTTCAACGGGGTTGTCGTTTGGGAGCAGTTCTTC. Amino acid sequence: CASSFNGVVVWEQFF.

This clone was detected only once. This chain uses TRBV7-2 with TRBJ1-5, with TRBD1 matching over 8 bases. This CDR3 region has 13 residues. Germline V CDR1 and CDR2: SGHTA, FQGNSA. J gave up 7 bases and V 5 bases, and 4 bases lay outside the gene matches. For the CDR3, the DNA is TGTGCCAGCAGCGGACAGGGAAGGCAGCCCCAGCATTTT. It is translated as CASSGQGRQPQHF.

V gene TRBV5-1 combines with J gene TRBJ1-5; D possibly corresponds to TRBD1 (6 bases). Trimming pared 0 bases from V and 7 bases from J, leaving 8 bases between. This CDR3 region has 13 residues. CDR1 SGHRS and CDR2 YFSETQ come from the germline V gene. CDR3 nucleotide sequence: TGCGCCAGCAGCTTGGGGGGGCCCCAGCCCCAGCATTTT. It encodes CASSLGGPQPQHF.

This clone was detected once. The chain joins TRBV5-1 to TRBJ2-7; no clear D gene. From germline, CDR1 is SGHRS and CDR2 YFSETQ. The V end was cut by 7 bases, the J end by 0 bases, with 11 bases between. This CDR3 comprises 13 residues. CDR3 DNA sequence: TGCGCCAGCTCGACGGAAAGCTCCTACGAGCAGTACTTC. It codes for CASSTESSYEQYF.

The CDR3 region is CATLPTSGASYNEQFF. CDR3 coding DNA: TGTGCCACCCTACCGACTAGCGGGGCATCCTACAATGAGCAGTTCTTC. The chain joins TRBV10-3 to TRBJ2-1; TRBD2 matches at 11 bases. Germline V gene lookup returns CDR1 ENHRY and CDR2 SYGVKD. The CDR3 loop spans 16 amino acids. V shed 10 bases, J shed 1 base, and the junction held 9 bases outside the gene matches.

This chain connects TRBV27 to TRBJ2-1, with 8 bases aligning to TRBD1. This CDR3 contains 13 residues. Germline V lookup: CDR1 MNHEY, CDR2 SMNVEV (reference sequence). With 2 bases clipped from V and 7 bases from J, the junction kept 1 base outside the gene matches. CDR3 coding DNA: TGTGCCAGCAGTTTACAGGGGGCGAATGAGCAGTTCTTC. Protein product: CASSLQGANEQFF.

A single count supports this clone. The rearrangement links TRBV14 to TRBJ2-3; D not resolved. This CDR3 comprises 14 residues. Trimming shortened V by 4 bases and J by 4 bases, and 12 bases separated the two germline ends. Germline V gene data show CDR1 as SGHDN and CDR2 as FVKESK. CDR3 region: CASSLRKGPDTQYF. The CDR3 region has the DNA TGTGCCAGCAGCCTCCGGAAAGGCCCAGATACGCAGTATTTT.

DNA for the CDR3: TGTGCCAGCAGGTTGGGACCCCACACCGGGGAGCTGTTTTTT. Translated, it gives CASRLGPHTGELFF. The rearrangement joins TRBV7-3 to TRBJ2-2; either TRBD1 or TRBD2 may fit D (5 bases each). The CDR3 has 14 residues. CDR1 and CDR2 from the germline V gene are SGHTA and FQGTGA. V was cut by 6 bases and J by 3 bases, with 11 bases left in between. The complete variable domain, with remaining parts taken from reference TRBV7-3 and TRBJ2-2, reads GAGVSQTPSNKVTEKGKYVELRCDPISGHTALYWYRQSLGQGPEFLIYFQGTGAADDSGLPNDRFFAVRPEGSVSTLKIQRTERGDSAVYLCASRLGPHTGELFFGEGSRLTVL.

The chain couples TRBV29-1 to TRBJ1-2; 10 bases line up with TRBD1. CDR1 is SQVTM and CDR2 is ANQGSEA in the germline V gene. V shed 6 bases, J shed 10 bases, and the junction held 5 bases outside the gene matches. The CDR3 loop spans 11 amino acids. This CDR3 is CSVLGQGDYTF. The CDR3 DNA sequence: TGCAGCGTACTCGGACAGGGGGACTACACCTTC.

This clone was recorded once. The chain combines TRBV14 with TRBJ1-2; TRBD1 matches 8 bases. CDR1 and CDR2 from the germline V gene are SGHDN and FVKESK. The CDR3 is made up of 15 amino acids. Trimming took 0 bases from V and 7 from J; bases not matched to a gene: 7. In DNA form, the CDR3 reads TGTGCCAGCAGCCAAGATTCAGGGGGCAATCCTGGCTACACCTTC. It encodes CASSQDSGGNPGYTF.